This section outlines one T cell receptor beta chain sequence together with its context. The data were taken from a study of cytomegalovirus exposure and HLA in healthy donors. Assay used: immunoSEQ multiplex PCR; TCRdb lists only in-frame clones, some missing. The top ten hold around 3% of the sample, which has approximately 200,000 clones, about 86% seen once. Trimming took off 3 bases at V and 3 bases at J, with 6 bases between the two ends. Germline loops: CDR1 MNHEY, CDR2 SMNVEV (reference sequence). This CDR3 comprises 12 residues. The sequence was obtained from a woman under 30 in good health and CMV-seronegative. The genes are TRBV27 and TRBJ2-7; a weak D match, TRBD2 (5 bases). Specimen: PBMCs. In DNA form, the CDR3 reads TGTGCCAGCAGTTTCCGGGGCTACGAGCAGTACTTC. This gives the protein CASSFRGYEQYF.